A single TCR beta chain is shown here with its context. Original data processing: Amplified reference gene primers provided the basis for estimating nucleated cell counts. The assay was immunoSEQ multiplex PCR, and TCRdb's table has in-frame clones only and misses some. Clone size and the V and J calls come from that table; the DNA yielded D and trimming. The top ten clones hold approximately 2% of a sample with some 380,000 clones, 88% of them seen once. Each participant's cohort was designated according to participant-reported clinical history. This sample stems from a study of blood T cell repertoires in COVID-19. This CDR3 has 14 amino acids. Per germline, CDR1 PRHDT and CDR2 FYEKMQ (reference sequence). Trimming cost V 3 bases and J 1 base, with 9 bases left between them.

The specimen was PBMCs or T cells enriched from blood (not recorded which). This sequence joins TRBV13 and TRBJ1-1; D is unresolved. The receptor comes from a woman between 40 and 50 years old with acute COVID-19. CDR3 sequence: CASSLPNRNTEAFF. The CDR3 nucleotides read TGTGCCAGCAGCTTGCCGAACAGGAACACTGAAGCTTTCTTT.